This is a list of T cell receptor beta chains from one sample in a study of shared clonotypes between healthy human individuals. Assay used: immunoSEQ multiplex PCR; TCRdb lists only in-frame clones, some missing. The repertoire holds millions of clones, with more than 80% as singletons. Sequencing was carried out using naive CD4+ T cells sorted from blood. Receptor source: a man younger than 30 in good health. Each CDR3 is given with its conserved first and last residue. A D gene is named only where the DNA matches it firmly. Size tells how often a clone was seen (once, few, many) or the class of an expanded clone, and some rows leave it out.

TRBV9,.,TRBJ1-6,.,TGTGCCAGCAGCGTAGGGGGGAATACTAATTCACCCCTCCACTTT,CASSVGGNTNSPLHF
TRBV9,.,TRBJ2-3,.,TGTGCCAGCAGCGCGAGAGCGGGCGAAGCGGCAGATACGCAGTATTTT,CASSARAGEAADTQYF
TRBV6-1,.,TRBJ2-7,.,TGTGCCAGCAGTGAAATGGGGATAGCGACTCGAAAAACTTCCTACGAGCAGTACTTC,CASSEMGIATRKTSYEQYF
TRBV28,TRBD1,TRBJ1-2,.,TGTGCCAGCAGTTCAATCAGGACAGGGGGGGATTATGGCTACACCTTC,CASSSIRTGGDYGYTF
TRBV9,.,TRBJ2-3,.,TGTGCCAGCAGCTCCCGGACAGATTCACGCACAGATACGCAGTATTTT,CASSSRTDSRTDTQYF
TRBV4-1,.,TRBJ2-7,.,TGCGCCAGCAGCCAAGACACAACTAGCTCCTCCTACGAGCAGTACTTC,CASSQDTTSSSYEQYF
TRBV7-9,.,TRBJ1-4,.,TGTGCCAGCAGCTTGAGGGAGGTGAATGAAAAACTGTTTTTT,CASSLREVNEKLFF
TRBV28,.,TRBJ1-2,.,TGTGCCAGCAGTCAATCAGGGAACTATGGCTACACCTTC,CASSQSGNYGYTF
TRBV6-6,.,TRBJ2-6,.,TGTGCCAGCAGTTTATCACACGGGGCCGGGGCCAACGTCCTGACTTTC,CASSLSHGAGANVLTF
TRBV7-2,.,TRBJ2-1,.,TGTGCCAGCAGCTACAGCGGGTCTAGCTCCTACAATGAGCAGTTCTTC,CASSYSGSSSYNEQFF
TRBV10-3,TRBD1,TRBJ2-7,.,TGTGCCATCAGTGAGTCTCAGGGGGCAAGGGTCGGGTCCTACGAGCAGTACTTC,CAISESQGARVGSYEQYF
TRBV2,.,TRBJ1-2,.,TGTGCCAGCAGGCCAGGGGCCTCCTTGGGCTACACCTTC,CASRPGASLGYTF
TRBV2,TRBD1,TRBJ2-7,.,TGTGCCAGCAAGGGCGCGCCGGGACAGGGTGAATCCTACGAGCAGTACTTC,CASKGAPGQGESYEQYF
TRBV4-1,TRBD1,TRBJ1-4,.,TGCGCCAGCAGCCAGATGGCCGGGACAGGGGGCGGGAGTGAAAAACTGTTTTTT,CASSQMAGTGGGSEKLFF
TRBV6-6,.,TRBJ1-6,.,TGTGCCAGCAGCAATCAGGAGAGGGGTTCACCCCTCCACTTT,CASSNQERGSPLHF
TRBV5-1,.,TRBJ2-3,.,TGCGCCAGCAGCTTCGGTGCCCATGGGAATACGCAGTATTTT,CASSFGAHGNTQYF
TRBV23-1,.,TRBJ1-1,.,TGCGCCAGCAGTCAATTTGAGGGAGCTTTCTTT,CASSQFEGAFF
TRBV11-2,TRBD2,TRBJ2-7,.,TGTGCCAGCAGCCCACCCCCGGGGGGATACGAGCAGTACTTC,CASSPPPGGYEQYF
TRBV6-1,.,TRBJ1-3,.,TGTGCCAGCAGTGAATCGGTGAGCTCTGGAAACACCATATATTTT,CASSESVSSGNTIYF
TRBV2,.,TRBJ2-5,.,TGTGCCAGCAGTGACAGGATGCAAGAGACCCAGTACTTC,CASSDRMQETQYF
TRBV29-1,.,TRBJ2-3,.,TGCAGCGTTGTTTGGGATGGTTATAGTGTTAAGGATACGCAGTATTTT,CSVVWDGYSVKDTQYF
TRBV28,.,TRBJ2-1,.,TGTGCCAGCAGTACGCCCCTACCGGGACAACAAAATGAGCAGTTCTTC,CASSTPLPGQQNEQFF
TRBV14,.,TRBJ2-2,once,TGTGCCAGCAGCCTCTGGACCACCGGGGAGCTGTTTTTT,CASSLWTTGELFF
TRBV27,TRBD1,TRBJ2-3,.,TGTGCCAGCAGTACGGACAGGGGGAGCACAGATACGCAGTATTTT,CASSTDRGSTDTQYF
TRBV28,.,TRBJ1-6,.,TGTGCCAGCAGTTCTCAAGCGACAGGACGAAGAGGGAATTCACCCCTCCACTTT,CASSSQATGRRGNSPLHF
TRBV5-4,.,TRBJ2-1,.,TGTGCCAGCAGCTTAAGGTCCCAAGATGAGCAGTTCTTC,CASSLRSQDEQFF